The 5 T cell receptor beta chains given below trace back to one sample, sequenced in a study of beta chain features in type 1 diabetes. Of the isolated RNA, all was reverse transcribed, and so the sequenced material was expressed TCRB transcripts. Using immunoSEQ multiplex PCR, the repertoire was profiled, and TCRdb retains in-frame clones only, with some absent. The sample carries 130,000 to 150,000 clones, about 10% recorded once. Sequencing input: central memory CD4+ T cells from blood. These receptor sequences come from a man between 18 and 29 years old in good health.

CDR3 loop: CASSIQYEQYF. The CDR3 region has the DNA TGTGCCAGCAGTATTCAGTACGAGCAGTACTTC. The V call is TRBV6-6, the J call TRBJ2-7; the D is unclear. Germline CDR1 MNHNY, CDR2 SVGAGI (reference sequence). The CDR3 is 11 residues long. V was clipped by 5 bases and J by 4 bases, with 6 bases between them.

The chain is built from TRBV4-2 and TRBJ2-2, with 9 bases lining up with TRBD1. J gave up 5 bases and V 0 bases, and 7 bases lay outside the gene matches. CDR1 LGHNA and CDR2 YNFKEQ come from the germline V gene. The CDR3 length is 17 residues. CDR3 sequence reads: CASSQDGGTGRTGELFF. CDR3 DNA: TGTGCCAGCAGCCAAGATGGGGGGACAGGGAGAACCGGGGAGCTGTTTTTT.

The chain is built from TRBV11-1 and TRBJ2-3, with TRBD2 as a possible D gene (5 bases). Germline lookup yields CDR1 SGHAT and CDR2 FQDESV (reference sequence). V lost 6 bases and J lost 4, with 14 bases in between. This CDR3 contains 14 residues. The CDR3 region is CASRREFGADTQYF. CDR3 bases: TGTGCCAGCAGAAGGGAGTTCGGGGCAGATACGCAGTATTTT.

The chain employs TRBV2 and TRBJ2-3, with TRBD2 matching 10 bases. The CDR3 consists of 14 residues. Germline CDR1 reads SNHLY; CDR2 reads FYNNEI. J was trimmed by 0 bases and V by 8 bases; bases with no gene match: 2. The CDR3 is CASASGGSTDTQYF. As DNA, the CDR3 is TGTGCCAGCGCTAGCGGGGGTAGCACAGATACGCAGTATTTT.

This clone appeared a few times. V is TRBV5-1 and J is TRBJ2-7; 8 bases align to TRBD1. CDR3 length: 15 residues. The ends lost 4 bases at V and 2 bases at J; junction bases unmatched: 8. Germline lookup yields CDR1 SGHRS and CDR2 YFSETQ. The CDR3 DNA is TGCGCCAGCAGCCCCCGGCGACAGGGGACCTACGAGCAGTACTTC. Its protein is CASSPRRQGTYEQYF. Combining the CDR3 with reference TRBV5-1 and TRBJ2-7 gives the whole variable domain KAGVTQTPRYLIKTRGQQVTLSCSPISGHRSVSWYQQTPGQGLQFLFEYFSETQRNKGNFPGRFSGRQFSNSRSEMNVSTLELGDSALYLCASSPRRQGTYEQYFGPGTRLTVT.